These 19 T cell receptor beta chains came from one sample sequenced in a study of blood T cell repertoires in COVID-19. Generated by immunoSEQ multiplex PCR, the TCRdb table keeps only in-frame clones and is missing some. Of about 100,000 clones in the sample, around 87% were seen once. The sample comprised peripheral blood. The receptors come from a human donor in a cohort sampled during active COVID-19.

The rearrangement links TRBV11-2 to TRBJ1-1, with D hard to call. V lost 5 bases, J lost 1 base, and 14 bases lay in between. The CDR3 sequence is 15 residues long. Germline CDR1 SGHAT, CDR2 FQNNGV. This chain's CDR3 is CASSRYGRGNTEAFF. The DNA for the CDR3 is TGTGCCAGCAGCCGATACGGCCGGGGGAACACTGAAGCTTTCTTT. The whole variable domain, filled in from reference TRBV11-2 and TRBJ1-1, reads EAGVAQSPRYKIIEKRQSVAFWCNPISGHATLYWYQQILGQGPKLLIQFQNNGVVDDSQLPKDRFSAERLKGVDSTLKIQPAKLEDSAVYLCASSRYGRGNTEAFFGQGTRLTVV.

The chain combines TRBV27 with TRBJ1-5; D is possibly TRBD1 (6 bases). Deletions cut 5 bases from V and 1 base from J, with 12 bases between. The CDR3 totals 15 residues. CDR1 and CDR2 (germline): MNHEY, SMNVEV (reference sequence). CDR3 residues: CASSPRTASNQPQHF. The CDR3 bases are TGTGCCAGCAGTCCAAGGACAGCGAGCAATCAGCCCCAGCATTTT.

This clone was counted between two and nine times. V and J are TRBV12-3 or TRBV12-4 and TRBJ1-1; 7 bases are a match to TRBD1. V lost 4 bases to trimming and J lost 7 bases; unmatched junction nucleotides: 6. This CDR3 contains 13 residues. Here the CDR3 reads CASSSEDRSEAFF. CDR3 sequence (DNA): TGTGCCAGCAGTTCAGAGGACAGGAGTGAAGCTTTCTTT.

Here the CDR3 reads CASSLGQTRAPTEAFF. The CDR3 DNA is TGTGCCAGCAGCCTCGGACAGACCCGCGCTCCCACTGAAGCTTTCTTT. The V gene is TRBV14, the J gene TRBJ1-1, with D possibly matching TRBD1 (6 bases). Trimming took 4 bases from V and 4 from J, leaving 19 bases between them. The CDR3 consists of 16 residues. Germline loops: CDR1 SGHDN, CDR2 FVKESK.

V usage is TRBV5-4 and J usage is TRBJ2-3; D possibly corresponds to TRBD2 (6 bases). Trimming left V 3 bases short and J 3 bases short, with 17 bases between. Germline CDR1 is SGHNT and CDR2 is YYREEE (reference sequence). The CDR3 runs to 16 residues. CDR3 amino acids: CASSYRSGGRTDTQYF. The CDR3 DNA is TGTGCCAGCAGCTATCGGTCCGGGGGTCGAACAGATACGCAGTATTTT.

The chain has TRBV5-1 and TRBJ2-7; D ambiguous. Germline V CDR1 and CDR2: SGHRS, YFSETQ. V was pared by 4 bases and J by 0 bases, with 5 bases between. The CDR3 sequence is 12 residues long. CDR3 residues: CASSLRSYEQYF. The CDR3 DNA reads as TGCGCCAGCAGCCTTCGCTCCTACGAGCAGTACTTC.

CDR3 sequence: CASSQGLAGRPYEQYF. DNA of the CDR3: TGTGCCAGCTCACAGGGACTAGCGGGGAGGCCCTACGAGCAGTACTTC. V usage is TRBV18 and J usage is TRBJ2-7; 13 bases are shared with TRBD2. J was trimmed by 2 bases and V by 4 bases; bases with no gene match: 5. The CDR3 has 16 residues. Germline V gene data show CDR1 as KGHSH and CDR2 as LQKENI.

This chain links TRBV5-1 with TRBJ2-1; D unresolved. Germline CDR1 reads SGHRS; CDR2 reads YFSETQ. The CDR3 loop spans 11 amino acids. V lost 3 bases, J lost 5 bases, and 3 bases lay in between. The CDR3: CASSSHNEQFF. The DNA of the CDR3 is TGCGCCAGCAGCTCTCACAATGAGCAGTTCTTC. Drawing the rest from reference TRBV5-1 and TRBJ2-1, the complete variable domain is KAGVTQTPRYLIKTRGQQVTLSCSPISGHRSVSWYQQTPGQGLQFLFEYFSETQRNKGNFPGRFSGRQFSNSRSEMNVSTLELGDSALYLCASSSHNEQFFGPGTRLTVL.

In its sample, this clone was seen a few times. The chain's CDR3 is CASRGGSNSPLHF. CDR3 DNA: TGTGCCAGCAGGGGAGGGAGTAATTCACCCCTCCACTTT. The chain recombines TRBV28 with TRBJ1-6, with D uncertain. The CDR3 runs 13 residues. Between the trimmed V and J ends, which lost 6 bases and 6 bases, there was a span of 9 bases. The germline V gene has CDR1 MDHEN and CDR2 SYDVKM.

V gene TRBV28 combines with J gene TRBJ2-5, with 13 positions matching TRBD2. The CDR3 spans 14 residues. Trimming removed 6 bases from V and 3 bases from J; junction bases left unmatched: 1. Germline CDR1 is MDHEN and CDR2 is SYDVKM. This CDR3 is CASSGLAGEETQYF. The CDR3 bases are TGTGCCAGCAGCGGACTAGCGGGAGAAGAGACCCAGTACTTC.

V is TRBV6-4 and J is TRBJ1-2, with D unresolved. The CDR3 length is 15 residues. The ends were cut back, 6 bases at V and 4 bases at J, with 18 bases in the middle. The germline gives CDR1 MRHNA, CDR2 SNTAGT. The CDR3 protein is CASSAPLGRLYGYTF. The CDR3 DNA reads TGTGCCAGCAGCGCGCCACTTGGCAGGCTCTATGGCTACACCTTC.

This chain joins TRBV28 and TRBJ2-5; D call uncertain. The CDR3 sequence is 11 residues long. Trimming shortened V by 5 bases and J by 5 bases, and 6 bases separated the two germline ends. Germline CDR1 and CDR2: MDHEN and SYDVKM. The CDR3 protein is CASSELETQYF. Written as DNA, the CDR3 is TGTGCCAGCAGTGAACTTGAGACCCAGTACTTC. Filled out from reference TRBV28 and TRBJ2-5, the complete variable domain reads DVKVTQSSRYLVKRTGEKVFLECVQDMDHENMFWYRQDPGLGLRLIYFSYDVKMKEKGDIPEGYSVSREKKERFSLILESASTNQTSMYLCASSELETQYFGPGTRLLVL.

This clone was picked up one time. The gene calls are TRBV7-9 and TRBJ1-2; D is ambiguous. V was cut by 0 bases and J by 6 bases, with 8 bases left in between. The CDR3 is made up of 13 amino acids. Germline-derived CDR1 and CDR2 are SEHNR and FQNEAQ (reference sequence). The CDR3 sequence: CASSLALRDGYTF. Written as DNA, the CDR3 is TGTGCCAGCAGCTTAGCGTTACGGGATGGCTACACCTTC. Full variable domain (remainder filled in from reference TRBV7-9 and TRBJ1-2): DTGVSQNPRHKITKRGQNVTFRCDPISEHNRLYWYRQTLGQGPEFLTYFQNEAQLEKSRLLSDRFSAERPKGSFSTLEIQRTEQGDSAMYLCASSLALRDGYTFGSGTRLTVV.

J is TRBJ2-1 and V is TRBV7-7, with D maybe TRBD1 (5 bases). Germline CDR1 SSHAT, CDR2 FNYEAQ (reference sequence). The V end was cut by 3 bases, the J end by 5 bases, with 8 bases between. The CDR3 is 13 amino acids. CDR3 amino acids: CASSLDINNEQFF. CDR3 bases: TGTGCCAGCAGCTTGGACATCAACAATGAGCAGTTCTTC. Based on the CDR3 plus reference TRBV7-7 and TRBJ2-1, the full variable domain is GAGVSQSPRYKVTKRGQDVTLRCDPISSHATLYWYQQALGQGPEFLTYFNYEAQPDKSGLPSDRFSAERPEGSISTLTIQRTEQRDSAMYRCASSLDINNEQFFGPGTRLTVL.

The chain combines TRBV4-1 with TRBJ1-5; D is ambiguous. The V gene's germline CDR1 is MGHRA and CDR2 YSYEKL. Trimming cost V 0 bases and J 4 bases, with 10 bases left between them. The CDR3 covers 15 residues. CDR3 sequence: CASSQERQPNQPQHF. DNA for the CDR3: TGCGCCAGCAGCCAAGAGAGGCAGCCGAATCAGCCCCAGCATTTT.

CDR3 sequence (DNA): TGTGCCAGCAGCCAAGATTTTGGAGGGAACACCGGGGAGCTGTTTTTT. Protein sequence: CASSQDFGGNTGELFF. The gene calls are TRBV4-2 and TRBJ2-2; D may be TRBD2 (5 bases). There are 16 residues in the CDR3. The germline V and J ends were trimmed by 0 bases and 1 base, with 9 bases remaining between them. Germline-derived CDR1 and CDR2 are LGHNA and YNFKEQ.

This clone was observed a single time. The V call is TRBV2, the J call TRBJ2-7; 7 bases line up with TRBD1. V shed 4 bases and J 1 base; nucleotides not matched to a gene: 13. CDR3 length: 17 amino acids. In germline, CDR1 is SNHLY, CDR2 FYNNEI. CDR3 sequence: CASSGSDGRQGSYEQYF. The CDR3 DNA reads TGTGCCAGCAGTGGATCCGATGGGCGACAGGGATCCTACGAGCAGTACTTC.

This clone was recorded a few times. The J gene is TRBJ1-5, the V gene TRBV5-8; possible D gene TRBD1, 5 bases. Deletions cut 0 bases from V and 5 bases from J, with 9 bases between. From germline, CDR1 is SGHTS and CDR2 YDEGEE. The CDR3 is made up of 14 amino acids. In DNA, the CDR3 is TGTGCCAGCAGCTTGGTCTGGGGCGATCAGCCCCAGCATTTT. This codes for CASSLVWGDQPQHF.

Points on this clone: It is likely a read error, because the conserved phenylalanine at the end of the CDR3 is missing. No DNA is shown, since the ends of the CDR3 on it are uncertain; the CDR3 is the one TCRdb lists. The chain carries TRBV10-1 and TRBJ2-6; the DNA was not used to check the table's D call, TRBD1. The CDR3 is 9 residues long, counting both termini. The V gene's germline CDR1 is WNHNN and CDR2 SYGVQD (reference sequence). The chain's CDR3 is CASTWDRRL.